This T cell receptor (beta chain) was sequenced in a study of cytomegalovirus exposure and HLA in healthy donors. PCR employed 60 Vbeta and 13 Jbeta primers. Method: immunoSEQ multiplex PCR; TCRdb's copy keeps in-frame clones and lacks some. Here the sample spans 120,000 to 150,000 clones, around 90% being singletons. Trimming cost V 4 bases and J 5 bases; bases outside gene matches: 9. The CDR3 is 15 residues long. The V gene's germline CDR1 is MNHEY and CDR2 SMNVEV (reference sequence). This chain links TRBV27 with TRBJ2-7; 9 bases are shared with TRBD1. What was sequenced was PBMCs. This clonotype was sampled from a woman in her forties in good health and CMV-seronegative. CDR3: CASSSNWDRVHEQYF. CDR3 sequence (DNA): TGTGCCAGCAGTTCCAATTGGGACAGGGTACACGAGCAGTACTTC.